Shown below are 22 T cell receptor beta chains from a single sample sequenced in a study of T cell responses to AZD1222 COVID-19 vaccine. Here immunoSEQ multiplex PCR was the method, and the copy in TCRdb shows in-frame clones only, minus some. Found here are 150,000 to 200,000 clones, 70% to 90% of them singletons; the top ten hold 3.5% to 4.5%. Sequencing used peripheral blood, obtained 28 days after the second dose of the MenACWY control vaccine. The origin of the receptors is an adult who received the MenACWY meningococcal vaccine as a control.

The J gene is TRBJ1-1, the V gene TRBV7-9; possible D gene TRBD1, 5 bases. The germline gives CDR1 SEHNR, CDR2 FQNEAQ (reference sequence). V gave up 9 bases and J gave up 1 base, with 9 bases separating them. There are 12 residues in the CDR3. The CDR3: CASRGANTEAFF. CDR3 coding DNA: TGTGCCAGTAGAGGGGCGAACACTGAAGCTTTCTTT.

The CDR3: CASRPSGRDYEQYF. CDR3 DNA sequence: TGTGCCAGCAGGCCTAGCGGGAGAGACTACGAGCAGTACTTC. This chain links TRBV6-2 or TRBV6-3 with TRBJ2-7; 10 nucleotides match TRBD2. Germline V lookup: CDR1 MNHEY, CDR2 SVGEGT. CDR3 size: 14 residues. V trimming: 6 bases; J trimming: 3 bases; junction bases outside the gene matches: 5.

The chain combines TRBV25-1 with TRBJ1-1, with D possibly being TRBD1 (6 bases). The CDR3 runs to 16 residues. Germline CDR1 and CDR2: MGHDK and SYGVNS. Trimming took off 3 bases at V and 4 bases at J, with 18 bases between the two ends. Written as DNA, the CDR3 is TGTGCCAGCAGTGAGTCAGACAGGCGGGGATCCACTGAAGCTTTCTTT. Translated: CASSESDRRGSTEAFF.

The gene calls are TRBV2 and TRBJ1-5, with a possible D match to TRBD1 (5 bases). Germline lookup yields CDR1 SNHLY and CDR2 FYNNEI. The CDR3 length is 13 residues. The V gene lost 6 bases and the J gene lost 3 bases, with 9 bases spanning the gap. For the CDR3, the DNA is TGTGCCAGCAGCCGGGACCTCAATCAGCCCCAGCATTTT. Its translation: CASSRDLNQPQHF.

The rearrangement joins TRBV21-1 to TRBJ2-1; the table's D call, TRBD1, has no DNA check behind it. TRBV21-1 is termed a pseudogene. This CDR3 has 15 amino acids. This CDR3 is CARPGKGTIHNEQFF. CDR3 nucleotides: TGTGCCAGACCAGGGAAGGGCACCATACACAATGAGCAGTTCTTC.

This clone was picked up one time. The rearrangement joins TRBV28 to TRBJ2-1; D gene ambiguous. Looked up from germline, CDR1 is MDHEN and CDR2 is SYDVKM. This CDR3 spans 12 amino acids. V gave up 2 bases and J gave up 7 bases, with 6 bases separating them. CDR3 sequence reads: CASSLLGNEQFF. CDR3 nucleotide sequence: TGTGCCAGCAGTTTACTGGGGAATGAGCAGTTCTTC.

The rearrangement joins TRBV14 to TRBJ2-3; TRBD2 aligns across 12 bases. CDR1 and CDR2 (germline): SGHDN, FVKESK. The CDR3 runs 16 residues. J gave up 0 bases and V 4 bases, and 2 bases lay outside the gene matches. The CDR3 DNA follows: TGTGCCAGCAGCCCCACTAGCGGGAGGAGCACAGATACGCAGTATTTT. It is translated as CASSPTSGRSTDTQYF.

V and J are TRBV10-2 and TRBJ2-3, with D unresolved. Trimming took off 7 bases at V and 1 base at J, with 18 bases between the two ends. Germline assignment: CDR1 WSHSY and CDR2 SAAADI. This CDR3 has 16 residues. CDR3 DNA: TGCGCCAGCACCATCCGCATGACGGCCGGCACAGATACGCAGTATTTT. The encoded protein is CASTIRMTAGTDTQYF.

The V gene is TRBV7-2, the J gene TRBJ1-2; D is unresolved. The length of the CDR3 is 12 residues. CDR1 is SGHTA, CDR2 FQGNSA, per germline. The germline V and J ends were trimmed by 3 bases and 5 bases, with 7 bases remaining between them. The CDR3: CASSFQSYGYTF. DNA of the CDR3: TGTGCCAGCAGCTTTCAGTCGTATGGCTACACCTTC.

The chain joins TRBV7-6 to TRBJ1-2; TRBD1 might be the D (6 bases). Looked up from germline, CDR1 is SGHVS and CDR2 is FNYEAQ. The CDR3 runs to 16 residues. The V and J ends lost 5 bases and 3 bases respectively, with 19 bases between them. In DNA form, the CDR3 reads TGTGCCAGCAGCCTAGGGGGGGCCCAGGAGGACTATGGCTACACCTTC. It specifies CASSLGGAQEDYGYTF.

The V call is TRBV19, the J call TRBJ2-2, with TRBD2 as a possible D gene (6 bases). Germline CDR1 and CDR2: LNHDA and SQIVND (reference sequence). Between the trimmed V and J ends, which lost 3 bases and 3 bases, there was a span of 14 bases. CDR3 length equals 16 residues. CDR3 protein: CASSIRRGSDTGELFF. CDR3 nucleotides: TGTGCCAGTAGTATTAGGAGGGGTTCGGACACCGGGGAGCTGTTTTTT. Full variable domain (rest looked up from reference TRBV19 and TRBJ2-2): DGGITQSPKYLFRKEGQNVTLSCEQNLNHDAMYWYRQDPGQGLRLIYYSQIVNDFQKGDIAEGYSVSREKKESFPLTVTSAQKNPTAFYLCASSIRRGSDTGELFFGEGSRLTVL.

The chain has TRBV6-5 and TRBJ1-4; D not resolved. This CDR3 region has 15 residues. V gave up 3 bases and J gave up 3 bases, with 11 bases separating them. CDR1 is MNHEY, CDR2 SVGAGI, per germline. DNA of the CDR3: TGTGCCAGCAGTTATTCCCACGGGGCTAATGAAAAACTGTTTTTT. It translates to CASSYSHGANEKLFF.

This sequence joins TRBV6-2 or TRBV6-3 and TRBJ2-7; D is uncertain. CDR1 is MNHEY, CDR2 SVGEGT, per germline. V lost 5 bases to trimming and J lost 1 base, with 12 bases between them. CDR3 length: 14 amino acids. The CDR3 bases are TGTGCCAGCAGTCAGAGTCCGGAATCCTACGAGCAGTACTTC. Translating it yields CASSQSPESYEQYF.

This chain connects TRBV6-1 to TRBJ2-3; the D gene could be TRBD1 or TRBD2 (6 bases each). Per the germline V gene, CDR1 is MNHNS and CDR2 is SASEGT. Trimming left V 6 bases short and J 5 bases short, with 12 bases between. The CDR3 loop spans 13 amino acids. The CDR3 reads CASREGGLDTQYF. DNA for the CDR3: TGTGCCAGCAGAGAGGGGGGACTAGATACGCAGTATTTT.

The V and J genes are TRBV9 and TRBJ2-3; possibly TRBD2 for D (6 bases). This CDR3 is built from 18 residues. Germline V gene sequence: CDR1 SGDLS, CDR2 YYNGEE. V gave up 3 bases and J gave up 5 bases, with 25 bases separating them. The CDR3 DNA sequence: TGTGCCAGCAGCGCGAGGCCCCGCGGGGAGAGAAGGGGAGATACGCAGTATTTT. The encoded protein is CASSARPRGERRGDTQYF. Supplemented by reference TRBV9 and TRBJ2-3, the full variable domain reads DSGVTQTPKHLITATGQRVTLRCSPRSGDLSVYWYQQSLDQGLQFLIQYYNGEERAKGNILERFSAQQFPDLHSELNLSSLELGDSALYFCASSARPRGERRGDTQYFGPGTRLTVL.

The chain employs TRBV19 and TRBJ2-7, with a tentative D call TRBD1 (6 bases). V dropped 5 bases and J dropped 3 bases, with 11 bases sitting between them. This CDR3 region has 13 residues. CDR1 is LNHDA, CDR2 SQIVND, per germline (reference sequence). The CDR3 DNA reads as TGTGCCAGTAGTGAAGGGGGACGCTACGAGCAGTACTTC. Translation: CASSEGGRYEQYF.

The genes are TRBV5-1 and TRBJ2-1, with unresolved D. Germline CDR1 and CDR2: SGHRS and YFSETQ. The V end lost 1 base, the J end lost 9 bases, and 14 bases lay between the germline ends. The CDR3 totals 14 residues. This chain's CDR3 is CASSLYSSSSEQFF. The CDR3 DNA sequence: TGCGCCAGCAGCTTGTATTCGAGTTCGAGTGAGCAGTTCTTC.

The V and J genes are TRBV20-1 and TRBJ1-2; D not resolved. Trimming stripped 3 bases from V and 8 bases from J, with 7 bases between. The germline V gene encodes CDR1 DFQATT and CDR2 SNEGSKA (reference sequence). This CDR3 contains 10 residues. DNA of the CDR3: TGCAGTGCTAGTGCGTGGGGCTACACCTTC. This codes for CSASAWGYTF.

The J gene is TRBJ2-2, the V gene TRBV11-2; D unresolved. The CDR3 runs to 16 residues. The germline V and J ends were trimmed by 2 bases and 1 base, with 11 bases remaining between them. Germline CDR1 and CDR2: SGHAT and FQNNGV. DNA for the CDR3: TGTGCCAGCAGCTTAACGGCAGGAGTGAACACCGGGGAGCTGTTTTTT. Protein sequence: CASSLTAGVNTGELFF.

This chain joins TRBV20-1 and TRBJ2-4; D remains unclear. V was pared by 1 base and J by 15 bases, with 13 bases between. The germline V gene encodes CDR1 DFQATT and CDR2 SNEGSKA (reference sequence). CDR3 length: 11 residues. CDR3 DNA: TGCAGTGCTAGAGTGTTGCAGGCTCCGTACTTC. It specifies CSARVLQAPYF.

This chain uses TRBV10-2 with TRBJ1-5, with 10 nucleotides matching TRBD1. The V gene end was trimmed by 8 bases and the J gene end by 5 bases; junction bases not matched to a gene: 12. In germline, CDR1 is WSHSY, CDR2 SAAADI. The CDR3 totals 16 residues. The DNA of the CDR3 is TGCGCCAGCCGCGACTTGGGACAGGGGAGGCATCAGCCCCAGCATTTT. Translating gives CASRDLGQGRHQPQHF.

By share of the sample, this clone is medium-sized. The chain couples TRBV2 to TRBJ2-7, with D possibly TRBD2 on 7 matching bases. This CDR3 is built from 13 residues. The V gene's germline CDR1 is SNHLY and CDR2 FYNNEI. V shed 0 bases and J shed 6 bases, with 9 bases lying between them. The CDR3 protein is CASSEAGGREQYF. DNA for the CDR3: TGTGCCAGCAGTGAAGCGGGGGGGCGCGAGCAGTACTTC.